These 17 T cell receptor beta chains originate from one sample sequenced in a study of blood T cells in healthy people across ages. PCR was performed a second time for about 7 to 12 cycles using a sample-barcoded 5' primer and a J-beta primer mix. TCRdb re-derived calls from the 5' RACE reads in MiXCR, one entry per CDR3 protein. This sample has over 700,000 distinct CDR3 sequences, with 20% to 25% found just once. The data were also submitted as part of a second study, on T cells of mothers and their children.

The sample comprised blood. These receptors came from a boy younger than 18 in good health.

The chain is built from TRBV7-2 and TRBJ2-1, with TRBD1 as a possible D gene (5 bases). From germline, CDR1 is SGHTA and CDR2 FQGNSA. Trimming cost V 6 bases and J 4 bases, with 16 bases left between them. The length of the CDR3 is 15 residues. CDR3 in DNA: TGTGCCAGCAGACCAACGGGCCAGGGTTACAATGAGCAGTTCTTC. It yields the protein CASRPTGQGYNEQFF. The full variable domain, rest sourced from reference TRBV7-2 and TRBJ2-1, is GAGVSQSPSNKVTEKGKDVELRCDPISGHTALYWYRQSLGQGLEFLIYFQGNSAPDKSGLPSDRFSAERTGGSVSTLTIQRTQQEDSAVYLCASRPTGQGYNEQFFGPGTRLTVL.

The J gene is TRBJ2-5, the V gene TRBV2, with a possible D match to TRBD2 (5 bases). The last part of the DNA fits TRBJ2-7 better; the J call may be wrong. This CDR3 has 11 amino acids. Germline CDR1 SNHLY, CDR2 FYNNEI. DNA of the CDR3: TGTGCCAGCGAGGGCGGCTACGAGCAGTACTTC. Protein: CASEGGYEQYF.

The chain employs TRBV7-2 and TRBJ1-1, with TRBD1 as a possible D gene (5 bases). Germline values: CDR1 SGHTA, CDR2 FQGNSA. V was trimmed by 3 bases and J by 4 bases, leaving 12 bases between them. The CDR3 is 14 residues long. In DNA, the CDR3 is TGTGCCAGCAGCTTTGAGGTTGGGGGCACTGAAGCTTTCTTT. Translation: CASSFEVGGTEAFF.

This clonotype was seen a few times. This chain uses TRBV7-8 with TRBJ2-7; 7 bases map to TRBD2. This CDR3 has 15 residues. Germline CDR1 reads SGHVS; CDR2 reads FQNEAQ. Losses at the gene ends were 3 bases for V and 0 bases for J; bases not matched to a gene: 5. For the CDR3, the DNA is TGTGCCAGCAGCTTTCCGGAGCGGGGCTCCTACGAGCAGTACTTC. It encodes CASSFPERGSYEQYF.

There are a few counts of this clonotype. An end of the junction does not agree with germline; a read error may underlie this. The V call is TRBV5-1, the J call TRBJ2-5; D is ambiguous. This CDR3 region has 14 residues. Germline V lookup: CDR1 SGHRS, CDR2 YFSETQ. The CDR3 DNA follows: TGTGCCAGCAGTTTGGGGTTAGTTGAAGAGACCCAGTACTTC. Protein sequence: CASSLGLVEETQYF.

This clonotype showed up just a few times. The chain employs TRBV29-1 and TRBJ2-7; D perhaps matches TRBD1 (5 bases). This CDR3 spans 13 amino acids. CDR1 and CDR2 from the germline V gene are SQVTM and ANQGSEA. Trimming stripped 3 bases from V and 0 bases from J, with 9 bases between. CDR3 loop: CSVDRTLSYEQYF. The CDR3 nucleotides read TGCAGCGTTGACCGGACACTCTCCTACGAGCAGTACTTC.

This clonotype has only a few counts. The V call is TRBV7-9, the J call TRBJ2-5, with a tentative D call TRBD1 (6 bases). V lost 6 bases to trimming and J lost 1 base, with 9 bases between them. The germline gives CDR1 SEHNR, CDR2 FQNEAQ (reference sequence). CDR3 length equals 13 residues. The DNA of the CDR3 is TGTGCCAGCAGATTCAGGGGCCAAGAGACCCAGTACTTC. Amino acids: CASRFRGQETQYF.

This clonotype was detected only a few times. The genes are TRBV6-2 or TRBV6-3 and TRBJ2-2, with 9 bases matching TRBD1. The CDR3 has 17 amino acids. Germline CDR1 reads MNHEY; CDR2 reads SVGEGT. Unmatched junction bases numbered 13, after V lost 6 bases and J lost 5 bases. This chain's CDR3 is CASRTPGTGSRTGELFF. CDR3 bases: TGTGCCAGCAGGACCCCCGGGACAGGGTCTCGGACCGGGGAGCTGTTTTTT.

This clonotype showed up just a few times. V and J are TRBV29-1 and TRBJ1-2, with D possibly being TRBD1 (5 bases). The CDR3 covers 14 residues. The V gene lost 6 bases and the J gene lost 6 bases, with 20 bases spanning the gap. CDR1 and CDR2 (germline): SQVTM, ANQGSEA. CDR3 DNA sequence: TGCAGCGTCGGGGGGTACGTAGGACTTGATGGCTACACCTTC. It specifies CSVGGYVGLDGYTF.

The chain combines TRBV6-1 with TRBJ2-5; 8 positions match TRBD1. V lost 0 bases, J lost 5 bases, and 8 bases stayed unmatched. Germline CDR1 reads MNHNS; CDR2 reads SASEGT. CDR3 length equals 16 residues. CDR3 in amino acids: CASSEALGQDKETQYF. CDR3 bases: TGTGCCAGCAGTGAAGCCTTGGGACAGGACAAGGAGACCCAGTACTTC.

This clonotype has just a few counts. The rearrangement links TRBV12-5 to TRBJ2-3; D is perhaps TRBD2 (6 bases). The germline gives CDR1 LGHNT, CDR2 FRNRAP. V lost 4 bases and J lost 6, with 17 bases in between. CDR3 size: 15 residues. CDR3 loop: CASGSIGGAMDTQYF. The CDR3 DNA is TGTGCTAGTGGTTCCATCGGGGGAGCCATGGATACGCAGTATTTT.

The chain combines TRBV5-1 with TRBJ1-1; unclear D gene. The CDR3 sequence is 13 residues long. The germline V gene has CDR1 SGHRS and CDR2 YFSETQ. V was cut by 0 bases and J by 8 bases, with 11 bases left in between. CDR3 in amino acids: CASSLEAVSEAFF. The CDR3 DNA follows: TGCGCCAGCAGCTTGGAAGCGGTTTCCGAAGCTTTCTTT.

Written as DNA, the CDR3 is TGTGCCAGCAGTTTATTTGAGAGCACAGATACGCAGTATTTT. Protein: CASSLFESTDTQYF. The rearrangement uses TRBV12-3 or TRBV12-4 and TRBJ2-3; no reliable D call. V was clipped by 2 bases and J by 0 bases, with 6 bases between them. This CDR3 has 14 residues.

A few counts support this clonotype. The chain couples TRBV2 to TRBJ2-5; TRBD1 might be the D (6 bases). This CDR3 is built from 13 residues. From germline, CDR1 is SNHLY and CDR2 FYNNEI. Trimming took off 6 bases at V and 6 bases at J, with 14 bases between the two ends. The CDR3: CASRGRGGQTQYF. Written as DNA, the CDR3 is TGTGCCAGCAGGGGCAGGGGTGGGCAGACCCAGTACTTC.

There are a few counts of this clonotype. This rearrangement joins TRBV4-1 to TRBJ2-1; 7 bases map to TRBD1. The V and J ends lost 2 bases and 4 bases, in that order; junction bases with no gene match: 5. CDR3 length equals 15 residues. Germline-derived CDR1 and CDR2 are MGHRA and YSYEKL. CDR3 in DNA: TGCGCCAGCAGCCAACGGGACAGCACGTACAATGAGCAGTTCTTC. The encoded protein is CASSQRDSTYNEQFF.

On this clonotype: The germline gene is not matched at one end of the junction; a read error may be the cause. V gene TRBV7-3 combines with J gene TRBJ1-3, with D perhaps TRBD1 (6 bases). This CDR3 comprises 14 residues. Germline CDR1 is SGHTA and CDR2 is FQGTGA. The CDR3 nucleotides are TGTGCCAGCAGCCTCGGGGGGCCTGGAAACACCACATATTTT. Translation gives CASSLGGPGNTTYF.

The chain carries TRBV28 and TRBJ2-1; possible D gene TRBD2, 5 bases. The CDR3 consists of 14 residues. V shed 2 bases and J shed 10 bases, with 15 bases lying between them. Germline values: CDR1 MDHEN, CDR2 SYDVKM. The CDR3 region is CASSLRAWPGEQFF. CDR3 nucleotides: TGTGCCAGCAGTTTAAGAGCGTGGCCGGGGGAGCAGTTCTTC.